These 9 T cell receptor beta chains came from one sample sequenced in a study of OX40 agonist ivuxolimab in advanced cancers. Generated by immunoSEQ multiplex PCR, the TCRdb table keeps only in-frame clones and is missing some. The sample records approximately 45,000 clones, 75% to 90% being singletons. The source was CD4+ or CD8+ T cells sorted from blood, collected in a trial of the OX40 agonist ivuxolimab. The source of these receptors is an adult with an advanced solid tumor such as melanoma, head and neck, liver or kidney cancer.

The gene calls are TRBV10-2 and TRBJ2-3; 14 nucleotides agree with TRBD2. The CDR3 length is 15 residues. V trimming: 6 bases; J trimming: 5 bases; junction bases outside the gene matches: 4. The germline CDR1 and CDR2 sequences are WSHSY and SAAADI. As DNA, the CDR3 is TGCGCCAGCAGCCGGACTAGCGGGGGGTTAGATACGCAGTATTTT. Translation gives CASSRTSGGLDTQYF.

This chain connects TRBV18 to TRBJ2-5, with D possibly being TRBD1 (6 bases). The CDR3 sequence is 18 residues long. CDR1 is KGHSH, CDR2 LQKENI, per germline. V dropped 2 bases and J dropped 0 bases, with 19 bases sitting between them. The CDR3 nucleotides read TGTGCCAGCTCACCAACAGGGATTACAGACCAGTACCAAGAGACCCAGTACTTC. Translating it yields CASSPTGITDQYQETQYF.

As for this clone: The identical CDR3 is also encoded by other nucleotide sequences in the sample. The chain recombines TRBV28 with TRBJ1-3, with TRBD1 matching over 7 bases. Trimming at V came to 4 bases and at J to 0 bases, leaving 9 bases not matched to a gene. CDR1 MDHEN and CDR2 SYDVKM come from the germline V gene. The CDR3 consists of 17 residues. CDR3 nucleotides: TGTGCCAGCAGTTCCCCGGGACAGTTGCCCTCTGGAAACACCATATATTTT. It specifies CASSSPGQLPSGNTIYF.

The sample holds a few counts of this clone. Written as DNA, the CDR3 is TGTGCCAGTAGTGTGGCCGTGGGGTCACCCCTCCACTTT. This sequence encodes CASSVAVGSPLHF. This sequence joins TRBV19 and TRBJ1-6; no reliable D call. The germline V gene has CDR1 LNHDA and CDR2 SQIVND (reference sequence). V dropped 5 bases and J dropped 10 bases, with 12 bases sitting between them. This CDR3 region has 13 residues.

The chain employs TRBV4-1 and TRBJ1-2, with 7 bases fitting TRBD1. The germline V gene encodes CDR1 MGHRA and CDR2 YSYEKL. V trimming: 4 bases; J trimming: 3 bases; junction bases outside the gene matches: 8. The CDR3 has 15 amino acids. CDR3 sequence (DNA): TGCGCCAGCAGCCCGTTCAGGGGGGCCGACTATGGCTACACCTTC. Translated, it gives CASSPFRGADYGYTF.

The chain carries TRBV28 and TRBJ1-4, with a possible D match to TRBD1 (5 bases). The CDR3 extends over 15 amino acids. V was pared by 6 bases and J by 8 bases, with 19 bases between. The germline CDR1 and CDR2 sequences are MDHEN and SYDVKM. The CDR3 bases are TGTGCCAGCAGGGGGGTTGGGGGTTTAGTCGAAAAACTGTTTTTT. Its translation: CASRGVGGLVEKLFF.

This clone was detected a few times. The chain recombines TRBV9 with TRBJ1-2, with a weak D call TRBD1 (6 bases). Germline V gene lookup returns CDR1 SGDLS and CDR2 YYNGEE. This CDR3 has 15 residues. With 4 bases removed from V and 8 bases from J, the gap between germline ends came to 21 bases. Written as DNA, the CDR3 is TGTGCCAGCAGCTCGTTGGGACACTGGGGCGGGGGCTACACCTTC. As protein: CASSSLGHWGGGYTF. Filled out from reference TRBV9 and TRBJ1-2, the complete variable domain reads DSGVTQTPKHLITATGQRVTLRCSPRSGDLSVYWYQQSLDQGLQFLIQYYNGEERAKGNILERFSAQQFPDLHSELNLSSLELGDSALYFCASSSLGHWGGGYTFGSGTRLTVV.

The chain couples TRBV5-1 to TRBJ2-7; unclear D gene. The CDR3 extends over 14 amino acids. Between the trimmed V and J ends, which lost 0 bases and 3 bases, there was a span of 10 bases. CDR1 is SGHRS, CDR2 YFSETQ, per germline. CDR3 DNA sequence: TGCGCCAGCAGCTTGGGCGCGGCCGACTACGAGCAGTACTTC. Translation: CASSLGAADYEQYF.

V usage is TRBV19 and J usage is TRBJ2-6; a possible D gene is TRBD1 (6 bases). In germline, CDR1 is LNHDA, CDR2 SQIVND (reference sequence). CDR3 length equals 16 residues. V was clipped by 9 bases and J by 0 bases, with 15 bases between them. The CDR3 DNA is TGTGCCAGGGAACATAACAGGGCCTCTGGGGCCAACGTCCTGACTTTC. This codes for CAREHNRASGANVLTF.